This T cell receptor (beta chain) was identified in a study of shared clonotypes between healthy human individuals. TCRdb's table, derived via immunoSEQ multiplex PCR, lists solely in-frame clones and lacks some. The top ten clones hold over 0.095% of a sample with around 600,000 clones, 95% of them seen once. The germline V gene has CDR1 MNHNS and CDR2 SASEGT. Trimming took 2 bases from V and 1 from J, leaving 0 bases between them. The CDR3 spans 12 residues. To note about this clone: Its specificity is unknown.

Naive CD8 cells lacked CD45RO and underwent positive selection for CCR7, leaving out terminally differentiated effector memory CD45RA+ cells. Caucasian adults residing in Nashville, Tennessee made up all the donors. Regarding the study as a whole: Generation of non-shared clonotypes was less probable than generation of clonotypes shared by all four donors. Naive subsets, compared against memory subsets, generally had larger estimated richness values.

The sequenced material came from naive CD8+ T cells sorted from blood. V gene TRBV6-1 combines with J gene TRBJ1-5; D uncertain. This TCR was recovered from a woman under 40 in good health. The CDR3 spells CASSESNQPQHF. The CDR3 coding sequence is TGTGCCAGCAGTGAAAGCAATCAGCCCCAGCATTTT.